Sequencing of this T cell receptor beta chain was carried out in a study of T cell changes during pregnancy in multiple sclerosis (dated by TCRdb to between 2019 and 2020). Regarding the study in general: The study looked at changes in the T cell repertoire across pregnancy in women with multiple sclerosis.

About this clone: Its recognized antigen is unknown. Base-call qualities are not available, and no considerably larger clone is one nucleotide away.

The library was generated by the immunoSEQ multiplex PCR assay. Imported from immuneACCESS, the table was reduced by TCRdb to in-frame sequences with V and J called. These copies leave out some clones; in studies compared against another copy, an unresolved V gene accounts for under half, and the cause of the remainder is not known. The sample contains around 68,000 clones, 90% to 95% of them found a single time. The top ten clonotypes cover about 2% of the sample. From V the trimming removes 4 bases and from J it removes 0 bases, while the gene matches leave 2 bases of the junction unaccounted for. CDR1 SGHVS and CDR2 FQNEAQ were looked up in the germline V gene. The CDR3 spans 15 residues, from the cysteine through the phenylalanine. Only the CDR3 DNA is retained, 45 bases long and in frame from the first base.

The sequence links TRBV7-8 to TRBJ2-7; 11 middle bases align to TRBD2. The sequence was collected from a female donor in good health, enrolled as a control in a pregnancy study. The source material was peripheral blood, sampled in the third trimester of pregnancy. The DNA sequence reads TGTGCCAGCAGCTCGACTAGCGGGGCCTCCTACGAGCAGTACTTC. The encoded protein is CASSSTSGASYEQYF. Where the CDR3 stops, the reference TRBV7-8 and TRBJ2-7 genes take over; the full variable domain is GAGVSQSPRYKVAKRGQDVALRCDPISGHVSLFWYQQALGQGPEFLTYFQNEAQLDKSGLPSDRFFAERPEGSVSTLKIQRTQQEDSAVYLCASSSTSGASYEQYFGPGTRLTVT.